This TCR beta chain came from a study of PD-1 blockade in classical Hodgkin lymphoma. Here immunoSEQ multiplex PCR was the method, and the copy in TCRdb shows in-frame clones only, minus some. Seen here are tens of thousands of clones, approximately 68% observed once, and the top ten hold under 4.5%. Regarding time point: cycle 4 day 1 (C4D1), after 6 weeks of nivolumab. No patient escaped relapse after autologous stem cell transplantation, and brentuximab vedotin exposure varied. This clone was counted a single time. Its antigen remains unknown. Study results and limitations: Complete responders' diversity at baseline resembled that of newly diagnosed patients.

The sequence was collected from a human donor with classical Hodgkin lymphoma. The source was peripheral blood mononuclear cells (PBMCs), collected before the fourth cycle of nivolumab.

The CDR3 here is CSVVGSGEANSNQPQHF. As DNA, the CDR3 is TGCAGCGTTGTAGGTTCTGGGGAGGCCAATAGCAATCAGCCCCAGCATTTT. This chain links TRBV29-1 with TRBJ1-5; D call uncertain. The CDR3 has 17 residues. V gave up 4 bases and J gave up 0 bases, with 19 bases separating them. Germline V lookup: CDR1 SQVTM, CDR2 ANQGSEA.